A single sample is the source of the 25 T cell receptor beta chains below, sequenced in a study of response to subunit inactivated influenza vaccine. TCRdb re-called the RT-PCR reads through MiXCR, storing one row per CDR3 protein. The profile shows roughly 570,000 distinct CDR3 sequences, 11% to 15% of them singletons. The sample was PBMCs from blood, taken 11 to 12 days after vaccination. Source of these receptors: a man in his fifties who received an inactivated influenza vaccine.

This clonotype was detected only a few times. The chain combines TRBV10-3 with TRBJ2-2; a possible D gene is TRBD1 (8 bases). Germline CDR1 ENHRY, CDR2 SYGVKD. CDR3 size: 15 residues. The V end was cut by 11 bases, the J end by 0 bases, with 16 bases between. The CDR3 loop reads CAAGGTGANTGELFF. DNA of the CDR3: TGTGCCGCCGGGGGGACAGGAGCGAACACCGGGGAGCTGTTTTTT.

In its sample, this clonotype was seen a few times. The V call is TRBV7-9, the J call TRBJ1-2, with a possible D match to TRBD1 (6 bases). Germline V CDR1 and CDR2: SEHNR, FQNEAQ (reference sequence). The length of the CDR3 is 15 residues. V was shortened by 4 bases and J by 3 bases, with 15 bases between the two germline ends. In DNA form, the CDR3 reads TGTGCCAGCAGCTCGGGGGCCAGACAGGACTATGGCTACACCTTC. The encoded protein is CASSSGARQDYGYTF. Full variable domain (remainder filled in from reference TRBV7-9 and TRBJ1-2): DTGVSQNPRHKITKRGQNVTFRCDPISEHNRLYWYRQTLGQGPEFLTYFQNEAQLEKSRLLSDRFSAERPKGSFSTLEIQRTEQGDSAMYLCASSSGARQDYGYTFGSGTRLTVV.

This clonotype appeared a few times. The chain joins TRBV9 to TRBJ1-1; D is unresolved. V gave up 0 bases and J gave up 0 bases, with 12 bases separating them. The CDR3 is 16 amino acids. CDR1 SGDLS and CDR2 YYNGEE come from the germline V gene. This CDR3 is CASSVGTDWVNTEAFF. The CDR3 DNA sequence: TGTGCCAGCAGCGTAGGAACGGACTGGGTGAACACTGAAGCTTTCTTT.

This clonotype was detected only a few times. For the CDR3, the DNA is TGTGCCAGCAGTCCCGGGGGCCACCTGGGCGAGCAGTACTTC. It is translated as CASSPGGHLGEQYF. J is TRBJ2-7 and V is TRBV12-3 or TRBV12-4; perhaps D is TRBD1 or TRBD2 (6 bases each). V was trimmed by 5 bases and J by 6 bases, leaving 17 bases between them. The CDR3 covers 14 residues.

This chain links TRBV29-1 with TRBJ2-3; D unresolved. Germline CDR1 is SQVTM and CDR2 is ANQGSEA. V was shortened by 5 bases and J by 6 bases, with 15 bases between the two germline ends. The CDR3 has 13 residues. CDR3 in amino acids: CSVNPRLRDTQYF. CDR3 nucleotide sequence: TGCAGCGTTAACCCGAGACTTAGGGATACGCAGTATTTT.

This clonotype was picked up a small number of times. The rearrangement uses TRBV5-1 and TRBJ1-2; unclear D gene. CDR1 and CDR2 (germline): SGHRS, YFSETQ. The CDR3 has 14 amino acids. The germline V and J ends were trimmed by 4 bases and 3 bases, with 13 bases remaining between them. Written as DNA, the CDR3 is TGCGCCAGCAGCCGGGATGGGATTTACTATGGCTACACCTTC. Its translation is CASSRDGIYYGYTF.

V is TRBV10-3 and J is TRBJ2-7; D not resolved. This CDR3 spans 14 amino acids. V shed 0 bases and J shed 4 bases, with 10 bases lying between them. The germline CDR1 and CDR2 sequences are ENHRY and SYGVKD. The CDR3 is CAISESGQKYEQYF. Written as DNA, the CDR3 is TGTGCCATCAGTGAGTCAGGGCAAAAGTACGAGCAGTACTTC.

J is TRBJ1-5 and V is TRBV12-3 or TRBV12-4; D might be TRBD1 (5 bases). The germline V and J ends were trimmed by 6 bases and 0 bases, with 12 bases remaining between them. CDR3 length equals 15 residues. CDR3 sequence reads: CASSRQRNSNQPQHF. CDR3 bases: TGTGCCAGCAGCAGACAGCGGAATAGCAATCAGCCCCAGCATTTT.

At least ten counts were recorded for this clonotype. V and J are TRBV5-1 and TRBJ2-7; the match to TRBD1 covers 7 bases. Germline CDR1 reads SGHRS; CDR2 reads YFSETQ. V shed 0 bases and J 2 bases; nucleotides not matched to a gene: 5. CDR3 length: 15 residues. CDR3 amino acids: CASSLGGTAAYEQYF. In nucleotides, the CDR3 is TGCGCCAGCAGCTTGGGAGGGACAGCAGCCTACGAGCAGTACTTC.

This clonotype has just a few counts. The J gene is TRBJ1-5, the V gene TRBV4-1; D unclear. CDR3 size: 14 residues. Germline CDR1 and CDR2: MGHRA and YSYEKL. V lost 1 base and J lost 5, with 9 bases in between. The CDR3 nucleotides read TGCGCCAGCAGCCAAGGTCAGTCCTATCAGCCCCAGCATTTT. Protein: CASSQGQSYQPQHF.

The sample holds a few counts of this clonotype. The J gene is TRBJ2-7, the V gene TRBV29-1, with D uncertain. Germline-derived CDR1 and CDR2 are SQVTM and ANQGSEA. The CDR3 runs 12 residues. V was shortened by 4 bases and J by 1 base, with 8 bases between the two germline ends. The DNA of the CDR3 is TGCAGCGTTGGTCCAGGTTCCTACGAGCAGTACTTC. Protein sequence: CSVGPGSYEQYF.

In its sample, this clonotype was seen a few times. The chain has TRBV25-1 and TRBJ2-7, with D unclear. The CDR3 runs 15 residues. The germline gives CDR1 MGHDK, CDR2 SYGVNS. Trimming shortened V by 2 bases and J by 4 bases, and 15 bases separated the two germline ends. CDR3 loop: CASSESRPSGYEQYF. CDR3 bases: TGTGCCAGCAGTGAAAGCAGGCCCTCAGGTTACGAGCAGTACTTC.

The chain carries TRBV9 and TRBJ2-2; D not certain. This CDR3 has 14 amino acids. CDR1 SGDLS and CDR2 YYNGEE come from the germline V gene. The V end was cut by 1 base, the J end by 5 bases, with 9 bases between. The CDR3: CASSVREGTGELFF. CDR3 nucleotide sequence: TGTGCCAGCAGCGTAAGGGAAGGTACCGGGGAGCTGTTTTTT.

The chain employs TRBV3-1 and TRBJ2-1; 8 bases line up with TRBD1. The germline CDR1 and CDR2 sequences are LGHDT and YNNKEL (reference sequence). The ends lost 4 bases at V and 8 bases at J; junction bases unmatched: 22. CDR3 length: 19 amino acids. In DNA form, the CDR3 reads TGTGCCAGCAGCCGAACTTCAGGGGGCGCGGGTCGGCTGTTCGATGAGCAGTTCTTC. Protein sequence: CASSRTSGGAGRLFDEQFF.

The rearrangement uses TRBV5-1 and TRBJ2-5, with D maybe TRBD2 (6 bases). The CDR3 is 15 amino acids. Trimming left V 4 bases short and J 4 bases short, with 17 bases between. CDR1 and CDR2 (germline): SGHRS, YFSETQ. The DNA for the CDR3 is TGCGCCAGCAGCCCGCCGCGGGACCTTGGAGAGACCCAGTACTTC. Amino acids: CASSPPRDLGETQYF.

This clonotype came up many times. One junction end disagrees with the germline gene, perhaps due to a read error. The CDR3 DNA sequence: TGTGCCAGCAGCTCCGACGATAACTTCGGGGCCCCCCACTTC. It yields the protein CASSSDDNFGAPHF. The V and J genes are TRBV7-2 and TRBJ2-5; tentatively, D is TRBD1 or TRBD2 (5 bases each). The CDR3 consists of 14 residues. The germline V gene encodes CDR1 SGHTA and CDR2 FQGNSA. The variable domain in full, completed from reference TRBV7-2 and TRBJ2-5, reads GAGVSQSPSNKVTEKGKDVELRCDPISGHTALYWYRQSLGQGLEFLIYFQGNSAPDKSGLPSDRFSAERTGGSVSTLTIQRTQQEDSAVYLCASSSDDNFGAPHFGPGTRLLVL.

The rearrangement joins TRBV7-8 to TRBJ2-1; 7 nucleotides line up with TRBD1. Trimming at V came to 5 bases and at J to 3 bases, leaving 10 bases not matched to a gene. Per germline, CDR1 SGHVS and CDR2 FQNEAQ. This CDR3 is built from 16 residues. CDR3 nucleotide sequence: TGTGCCAGCAGCCGGCACGGGGACAGCGGCTACAATGAGCAGTTCTTC. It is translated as CASSRHGDSGYNEQFF.

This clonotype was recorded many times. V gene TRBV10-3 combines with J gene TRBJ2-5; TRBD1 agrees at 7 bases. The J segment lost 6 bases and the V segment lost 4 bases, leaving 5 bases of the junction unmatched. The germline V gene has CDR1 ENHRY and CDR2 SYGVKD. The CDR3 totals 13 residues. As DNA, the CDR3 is TGTGCCATCAGTGTACAGGGGATGCAGACCCAGTACTTC. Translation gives CAISVQGMQTQYF.

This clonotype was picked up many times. In nucleotides, the CDR3 is TGTGCCAGCAGATCAAGGCCCAGGGGCAGCTCCTACAATGAGCAGTTCTTC. Protein: CASRSRPRGSSYNEQFF. The chain recombines TRBV12-3 or TRBV12-4 with TRBJ2-1, with D maybe TRBD1 (6 bases). The ends were cut back, 6 bases at V and 0 bases at J, with 18 bases in the middle. The CDR3 spans 17 residues.

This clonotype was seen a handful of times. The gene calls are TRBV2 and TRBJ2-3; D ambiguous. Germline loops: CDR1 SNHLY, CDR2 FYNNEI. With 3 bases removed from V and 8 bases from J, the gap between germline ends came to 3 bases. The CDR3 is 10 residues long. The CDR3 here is CASSETTQYF. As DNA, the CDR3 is TGTGCCAGCAGTGAGACTACGCAGTATTTT.

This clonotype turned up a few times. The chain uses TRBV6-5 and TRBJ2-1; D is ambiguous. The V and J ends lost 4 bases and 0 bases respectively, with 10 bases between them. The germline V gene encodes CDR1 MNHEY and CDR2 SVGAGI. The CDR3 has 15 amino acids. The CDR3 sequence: CASSLWRSSYNEQFF. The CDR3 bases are TGTGCCAGCAGTTTGTGGCGAAGCTCCTACAATGAGCAGTTCTTC.

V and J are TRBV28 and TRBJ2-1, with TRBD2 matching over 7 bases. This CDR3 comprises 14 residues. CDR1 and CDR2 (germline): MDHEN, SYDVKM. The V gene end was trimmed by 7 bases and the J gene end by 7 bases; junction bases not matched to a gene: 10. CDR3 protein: CASTGGYHRNEQFF. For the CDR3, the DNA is TGTGCCAGCACCGGGGGGTATCATAGGAATGAGCAGTTCTTC.

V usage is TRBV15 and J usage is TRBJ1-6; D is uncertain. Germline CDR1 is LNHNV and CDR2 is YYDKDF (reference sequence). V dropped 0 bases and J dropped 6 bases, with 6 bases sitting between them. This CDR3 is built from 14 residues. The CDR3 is CATSRDLGNSPLHF. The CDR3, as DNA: TGTGCCACCAGCAGAGATTTGGGTAATTCACCCCTCCACTTT.

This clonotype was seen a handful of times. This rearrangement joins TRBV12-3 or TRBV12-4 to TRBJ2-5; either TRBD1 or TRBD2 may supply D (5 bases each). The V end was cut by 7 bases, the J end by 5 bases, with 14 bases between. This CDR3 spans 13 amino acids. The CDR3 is CASKTVGTETQYF. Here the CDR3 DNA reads TGTGCCAGCAAAACGGTAGGGACGGAGACCCAGTACTTC.

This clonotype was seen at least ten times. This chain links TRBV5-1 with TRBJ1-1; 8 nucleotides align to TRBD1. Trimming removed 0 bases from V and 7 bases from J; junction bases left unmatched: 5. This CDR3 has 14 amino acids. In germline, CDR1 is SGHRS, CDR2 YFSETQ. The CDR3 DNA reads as TGCGCCAGCAGCTTGGGGGGACAGGTCTATGAAGCTTTCTTT. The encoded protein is CASSLGGQVYEAFF.